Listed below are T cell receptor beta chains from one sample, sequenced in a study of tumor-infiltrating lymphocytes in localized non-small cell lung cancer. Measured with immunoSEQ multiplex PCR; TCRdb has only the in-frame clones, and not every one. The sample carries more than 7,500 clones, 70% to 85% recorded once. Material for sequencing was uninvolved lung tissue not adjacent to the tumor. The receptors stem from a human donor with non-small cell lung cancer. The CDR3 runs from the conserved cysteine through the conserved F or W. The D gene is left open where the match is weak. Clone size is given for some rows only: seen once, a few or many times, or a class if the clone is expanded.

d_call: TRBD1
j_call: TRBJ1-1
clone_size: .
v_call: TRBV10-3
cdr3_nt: TGTGCCATCAGTAAGACAGGGGAGGGGAACACTGAAGCTTTCTTT
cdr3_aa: CAISKTGEGNTEAFF

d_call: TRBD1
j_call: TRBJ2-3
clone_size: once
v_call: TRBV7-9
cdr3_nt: TGTGCCAGCAGCGCCTTCAGGGGGCCTAGCACAGATACGCAGTATTTT
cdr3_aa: CASSAFRGPSTDTQYF

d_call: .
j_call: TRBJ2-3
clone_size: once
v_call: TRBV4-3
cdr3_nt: TGCGCCAGCAGCCCAGTACTGGGCTCGAGAGATACGCAGTATTTT
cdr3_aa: CASSPVLGSRDTQYF

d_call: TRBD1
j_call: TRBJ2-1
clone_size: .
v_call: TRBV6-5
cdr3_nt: TGTGCCAGAAGACGACAGGGGGCGGATAATGAGCAGTTCTTC
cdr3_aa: CARRRQGADNEQFF

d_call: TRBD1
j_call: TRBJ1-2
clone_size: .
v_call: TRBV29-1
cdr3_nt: TGCAGCGTCCTACAGGGGAGCTATGGCTACACCTTC
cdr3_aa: CSVLQGSYGYTF

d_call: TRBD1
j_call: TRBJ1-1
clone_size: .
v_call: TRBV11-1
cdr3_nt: TGTGCCAGCAGCGTACACACAGGGGGTCCCACTGAAGCTTTCTTT
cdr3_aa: CASSVHTGGPTEAFF

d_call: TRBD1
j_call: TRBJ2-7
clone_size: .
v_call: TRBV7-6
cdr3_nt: TGTGCCAGCAGCTTAGACAGGGGCCGCTCCTACGAGCAGTACTTC
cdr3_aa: CASSLDRGRSYEQYF

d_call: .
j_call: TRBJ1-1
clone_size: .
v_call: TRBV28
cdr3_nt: TGTGCCAGCAGTACCGTGAAGGGGAGGTACACTGAAGCTTTCTTT
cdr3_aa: CASSTVKGRYTEAFF

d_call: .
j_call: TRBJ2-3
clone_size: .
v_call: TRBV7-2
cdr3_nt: TGTGCCAGCAGCTTAGCGGCGGGTAGGGAAGATACGCAGTATTTT
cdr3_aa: CASSLAAGREDTQYF

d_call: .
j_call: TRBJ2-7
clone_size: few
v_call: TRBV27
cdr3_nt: TGTGCCAGCAGTCTCTCTGACACCTCCTACGAGCAGTACTTC
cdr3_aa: CASSLSDTSYEQYF

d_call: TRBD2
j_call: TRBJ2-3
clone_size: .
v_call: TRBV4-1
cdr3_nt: TGCGCCAGCAGCCAAGATCCGGAGCGGGGGCTCTATACGCAGTATTTT
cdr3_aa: CASSQDPERGLYTQYF

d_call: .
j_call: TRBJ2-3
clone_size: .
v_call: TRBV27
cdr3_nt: TGTGCCAGCAGTTTACGGGCAGGGAGAACAGATACGCAGTATTTT
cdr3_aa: CASSLRAGRTDTQYF

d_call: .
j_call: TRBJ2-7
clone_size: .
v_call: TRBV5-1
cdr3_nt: TGCGCCAGCAGCTTGGAAGTCCCCTCCTACGAGCAGTACTTC
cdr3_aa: CASSLEVPSYEQYF

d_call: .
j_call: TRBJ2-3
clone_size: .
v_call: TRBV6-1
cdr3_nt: TGTGCCAGCAGTGGACGGGGCGGAACAGATACGCAGTATTTT
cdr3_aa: CASSGRGGTDTQYF

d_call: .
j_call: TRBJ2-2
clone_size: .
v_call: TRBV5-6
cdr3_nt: TGTGCCAGCAGCTTAGGGGTTGTCACCGGGGAGCTGTTTTTT
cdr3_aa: CASSLGVVTGELFF

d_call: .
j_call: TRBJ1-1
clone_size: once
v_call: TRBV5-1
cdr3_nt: TGCGCCAGCATGGGGAACACTGAAGCTTTCTTT
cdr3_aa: CASMGNTEAFF

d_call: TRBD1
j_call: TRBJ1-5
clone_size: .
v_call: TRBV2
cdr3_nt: TGTGCCAGCAGAGGGGACAGTTCAAATCAGCCCCAGCATTTT
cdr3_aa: CASRGDSSNQPQHF

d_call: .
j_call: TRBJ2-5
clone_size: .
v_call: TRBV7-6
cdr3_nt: TGTGCCAGCAGCTTAGGCAGGGATCAAGAGACCCAGTACTTC
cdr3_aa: CASSLGRDQETQYF

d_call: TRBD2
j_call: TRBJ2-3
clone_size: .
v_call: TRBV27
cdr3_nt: TGTGCCAGCAGGGCCTATAGCGGGGGGACGGCAGATACGCAGTATTTT
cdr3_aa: CASRAYSGGTADTQYF

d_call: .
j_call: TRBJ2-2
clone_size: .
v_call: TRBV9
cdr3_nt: TGTGCCAGCAGTTTGGGTTGGGAGTCCGGGGAGCTGTTTTTT
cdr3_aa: CASSLGWESGELFF

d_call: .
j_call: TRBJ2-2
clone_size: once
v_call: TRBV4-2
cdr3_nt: TGTGCCAGCAGCCTCGAGGGGTCGGACACCGGGGAGCTGTTTTTT
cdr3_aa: CASSLEGSDTGELFF

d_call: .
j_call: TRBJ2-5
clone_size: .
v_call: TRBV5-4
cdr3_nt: TGTGCCAGCAGCTCGGGGGTGGAGACCCAGTACTTC
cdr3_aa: CASSSGVETQYF

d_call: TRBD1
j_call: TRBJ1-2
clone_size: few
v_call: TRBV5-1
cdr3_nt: TGCGCCAGCAGCTTGGACGCGGGACAGGCCCTTGGGGGCTACACCTTC
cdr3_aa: CASSLDAGQALGGYTF

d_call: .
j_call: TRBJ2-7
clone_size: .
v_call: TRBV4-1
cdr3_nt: TGCGCCAGCAGCCAAGAGGACCTCCCCGAGCAGTACTTC
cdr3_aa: CASSQEDLPEQYF

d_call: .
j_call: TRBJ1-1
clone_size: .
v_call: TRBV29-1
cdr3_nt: TGCAGCGTTGATGGGGGGATCAACACTGAAGCTTTCTTT
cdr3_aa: CSVDGGINTEAFF

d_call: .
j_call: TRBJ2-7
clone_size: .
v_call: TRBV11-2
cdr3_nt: TGTGCCAGCAGCTACCAGGGCGACGAGCAGTACTTC
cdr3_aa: CASSYQGDEQYF

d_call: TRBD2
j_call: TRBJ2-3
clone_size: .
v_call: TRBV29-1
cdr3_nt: TGCAGCGTCGCTAGACTAGCGGGCAGCACAGATACGCAGTATTTT
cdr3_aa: CSVARLAGSTDTQYF

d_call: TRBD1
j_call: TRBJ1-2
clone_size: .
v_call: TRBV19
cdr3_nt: TGTGCCAGTAGTATACAACAGGGGACCTTCACCTTC
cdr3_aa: CASSIQQGTFTF

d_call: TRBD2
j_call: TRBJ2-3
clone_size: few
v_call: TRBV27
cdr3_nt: TGTGCCAGCAGTACAGAGGTAGCGGGTGGTGGCACAGATACGCAGTATTTT
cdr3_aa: CASSTEVAGGGTDTQYF

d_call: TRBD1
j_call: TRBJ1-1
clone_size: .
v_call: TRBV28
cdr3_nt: TGTGCCAGCAGCCGGGACAGGGCGATGAACACTGAAGCTTTCTTT
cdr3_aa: CASSRDRAMNTEAFF

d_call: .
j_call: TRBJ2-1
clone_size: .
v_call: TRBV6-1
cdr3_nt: TGTGCCAGCAGTCTCTCGCTAGCTATGGGGAATGAGCAGTTCTTC
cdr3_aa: CASSLSLAMGNEQFF

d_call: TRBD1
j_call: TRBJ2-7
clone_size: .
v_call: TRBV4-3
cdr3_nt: TGCGCCAGCAGCCAAGATGGGACAGGGGGGCTCGAGCAGTACTTC
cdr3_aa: CASSQDGTGGLEQYF

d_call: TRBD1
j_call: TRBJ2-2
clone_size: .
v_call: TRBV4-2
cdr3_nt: TGTGCCAGCAGCTCCCCACCGGGACAGGGATCCGGGGAGCTGTTTTTT
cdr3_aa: CASSSPPGQGSGELFF

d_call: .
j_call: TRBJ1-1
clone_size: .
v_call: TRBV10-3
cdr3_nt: TGTGCCATCAGTCGGGACGCGTCAAACACTGAAGCTTTCTTT
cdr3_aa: CAISRDASNTEAFF

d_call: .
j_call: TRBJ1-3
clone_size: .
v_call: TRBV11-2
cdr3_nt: TGTGCCAGCAGCTTTAAAAATCCCGGGGTAAACACCATATATTTT
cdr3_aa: CASSFKNPGVNTIYF

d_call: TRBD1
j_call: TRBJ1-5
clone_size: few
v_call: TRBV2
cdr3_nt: TGTGCCAGCACTTTGGGACAGCTCTACAATCAGCCCCAGCATTTT
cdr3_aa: CASTLGQLYNQPQHF

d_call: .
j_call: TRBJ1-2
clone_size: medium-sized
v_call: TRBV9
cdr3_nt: TGTGCCAGCAGCGGGGACCGAAGGTCGGGCTACACCTTC
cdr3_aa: CASSGDRRSGYTF

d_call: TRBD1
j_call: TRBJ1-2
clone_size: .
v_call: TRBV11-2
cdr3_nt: TGTGCCAGCAGCTTCACAGGGGGCAGCTATGGCTACACCTTC
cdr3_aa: CASSFTGGSYGYTF

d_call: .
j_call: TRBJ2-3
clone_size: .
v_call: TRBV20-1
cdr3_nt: TGCAGTGCTAGTACGGTAGATACGCAGTATTTT
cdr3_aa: CSASTVDTQYF

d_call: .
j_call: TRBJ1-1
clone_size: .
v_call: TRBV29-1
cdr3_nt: TGCAGCGTTAAGCTCCAGGAGTACACTGAAGCTTTCTTT
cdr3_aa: CSVKLQEYTEAFF

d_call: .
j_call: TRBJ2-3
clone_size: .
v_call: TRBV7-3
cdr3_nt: TGTGCCAGCAGCTTTACGGGAGATACGCAGTATTTT
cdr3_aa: CASSFTGDTQYF

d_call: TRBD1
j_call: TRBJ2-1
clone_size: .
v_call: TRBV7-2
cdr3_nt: TGTGCCAGCAGCTGGACAGGGAATGAGCAGTTCTTC
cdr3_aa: CASSWTGNEQFF

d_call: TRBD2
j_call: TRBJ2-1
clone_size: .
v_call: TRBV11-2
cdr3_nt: TGTGCCAGCAGCTTACCTCTAGCGGAGAACTACAATGAGCAGTTCTTC
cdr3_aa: CASSLPLAENYNEQFF

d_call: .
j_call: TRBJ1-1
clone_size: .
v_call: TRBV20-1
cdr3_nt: TGCAGTGCTAAGGGGCCAGGGTCTTCTTTCTTT
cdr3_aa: CSAKGPGSSFF

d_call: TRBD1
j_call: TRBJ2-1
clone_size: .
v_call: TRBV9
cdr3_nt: TGTGCCAGCAGCAAGACAGGGAGAGTAAGCAATGAGCAGTTCTTC
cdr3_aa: CASSKTGRVSNEQFF

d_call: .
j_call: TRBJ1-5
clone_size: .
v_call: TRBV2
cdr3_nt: TGTGCCAGCAGTGGAAGGACCGTCGGAAGCAATCAGCCCCAGCATTTT
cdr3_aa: CASSGRTVGSNQPQHF

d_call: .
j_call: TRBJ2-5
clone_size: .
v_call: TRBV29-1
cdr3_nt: TGCAGCCACTCAGGGTCTCAAGAGACCCAGTACTTC
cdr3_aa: CSHSGSQETQYF

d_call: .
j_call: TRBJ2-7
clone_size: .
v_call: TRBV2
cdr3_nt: TGTGCCAGCAGGCGGATGGTAGCCTCCTACGAGCAGTACTTC
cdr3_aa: CASRRMVASYEQYF

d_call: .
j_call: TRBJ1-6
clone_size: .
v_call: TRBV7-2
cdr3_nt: TGTGCCAGCAGCTTAGAATCCGGAAAAGGTTCACCCCTCCACTTT
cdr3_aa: CASSLESGKGSPLHF